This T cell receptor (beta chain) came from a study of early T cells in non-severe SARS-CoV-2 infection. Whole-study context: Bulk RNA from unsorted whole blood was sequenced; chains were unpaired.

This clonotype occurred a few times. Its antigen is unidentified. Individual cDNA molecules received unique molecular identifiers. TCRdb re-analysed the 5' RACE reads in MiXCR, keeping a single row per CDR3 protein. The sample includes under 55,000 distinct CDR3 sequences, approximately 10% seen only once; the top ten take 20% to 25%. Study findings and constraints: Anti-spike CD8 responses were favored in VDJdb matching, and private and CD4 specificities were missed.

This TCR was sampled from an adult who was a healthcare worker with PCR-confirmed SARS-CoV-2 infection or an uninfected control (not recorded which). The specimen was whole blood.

The CDR3: CASSPGGAGVWTGELFF. The DNA of the CDR3 is TGCGCCAGCAGCCCCGGGGGAGCGGGAGTTTGGACCGGGGAGCTGTTTTTT. The chain joins TRBV4-3 to TRBJ2-2, with TRBD2 identical over 8 bases. Trimming took 4 bases from V and 5 from J; bases not matched to a gene: 12. The CDR3 spans 17 residues. Per the germline V gene, CDR1 is LGHNA and CDR2 is YSLEER.